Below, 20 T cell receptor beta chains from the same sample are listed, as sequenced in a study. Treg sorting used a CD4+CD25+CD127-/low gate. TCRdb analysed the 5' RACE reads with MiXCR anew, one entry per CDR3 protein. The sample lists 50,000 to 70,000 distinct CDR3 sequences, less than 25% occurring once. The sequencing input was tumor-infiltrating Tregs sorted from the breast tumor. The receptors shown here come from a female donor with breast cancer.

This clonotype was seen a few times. CDR3 sequence reads: CASSQDRGQGPNSPLHF. The CDR3 nucleotides read TGTGCCAGCAGCCAAGATCGGGGGCAGGGACCGAATTCACCCCTCCACTTT. The chain is built from TRBV4-2 and TRBJ1-6; D is possibly TRBD1 (6 bases). Germline V CDR1 and CDR2: LGHNA, YNFKEQ. The length of the CDR3 is 17 residues. Trimming removed 0 bases at V and 7 bases at J, with 16 bases between.

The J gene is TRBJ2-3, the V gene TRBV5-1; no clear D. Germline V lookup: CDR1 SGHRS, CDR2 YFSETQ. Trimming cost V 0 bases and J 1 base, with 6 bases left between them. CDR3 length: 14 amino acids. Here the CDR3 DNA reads TGCGCCAGCAGCTTGGATGGCGGCACAGATACGCAGTATTTT. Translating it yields CASSLDGGTDTQYF. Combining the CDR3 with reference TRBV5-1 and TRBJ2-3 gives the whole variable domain KAGVTQTPRYLIKTRGQQVTLSCSPISGHRSVSWYQQTPGQGLQFLFEYFSETQRNKGNFPGRFSGRQFSNSRSEMNVSTLELGDSALYLCASSLDGGTDTQYFGPGTRLTVL.

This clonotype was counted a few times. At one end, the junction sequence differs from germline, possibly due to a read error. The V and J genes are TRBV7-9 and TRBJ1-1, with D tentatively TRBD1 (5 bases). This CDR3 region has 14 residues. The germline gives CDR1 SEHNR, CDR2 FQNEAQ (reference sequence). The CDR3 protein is CASSLAGGSTEAFF. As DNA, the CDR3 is TGTGCCAGCAGCTTAGCGGGGGGGAGCACTGAAGCCTTCTTT.

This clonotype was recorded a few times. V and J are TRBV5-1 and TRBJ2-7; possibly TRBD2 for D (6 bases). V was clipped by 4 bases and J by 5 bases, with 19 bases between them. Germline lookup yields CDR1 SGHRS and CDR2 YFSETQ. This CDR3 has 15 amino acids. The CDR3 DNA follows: TGCGCCAGCAGCCTCGAGGGGAGGTCCCCCCACGAGCAGTACTTC. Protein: CASSLEGRSPHEQYF. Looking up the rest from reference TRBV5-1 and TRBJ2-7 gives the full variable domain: KAGVTQTPRYLIKTRGQQVTLSCSPISGHRSVSWYQQTPGQGLQFLFEYFSETQRNKGNFPGRFSGRQFSNSRSEMNVSTLELGDSALYLCASSLEGRSPHEQYFGPGTRLTVT.

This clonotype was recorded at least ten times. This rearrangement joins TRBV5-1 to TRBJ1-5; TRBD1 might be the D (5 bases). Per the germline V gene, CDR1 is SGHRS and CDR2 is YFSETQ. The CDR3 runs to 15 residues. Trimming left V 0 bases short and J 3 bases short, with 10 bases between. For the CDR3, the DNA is TGCGCCAGCAGCTTGGACGGGGGGAACAATCAGCCCCAGCATTTT. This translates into CASSLDGGNNQPQHF.

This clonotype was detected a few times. The CDR3 nucleotides read TGCGCCAGCAGCTTGGGGACTAGCGGGAGGATTGAGCAGTTCTTC. It is translated as CASSLGTSGRIEQFF. The chain has TRBV5-1 and TRBJ2-1, with 14 nucleotides matching TRBD2. With 0 bases clipped from V and 9 bases from J, the junction kept 2 bases outside the gene matches. This CDR3 contains 15 residues. Looked up from germline, CDR1 is SGHRS and CDR2 is YFSETQ.

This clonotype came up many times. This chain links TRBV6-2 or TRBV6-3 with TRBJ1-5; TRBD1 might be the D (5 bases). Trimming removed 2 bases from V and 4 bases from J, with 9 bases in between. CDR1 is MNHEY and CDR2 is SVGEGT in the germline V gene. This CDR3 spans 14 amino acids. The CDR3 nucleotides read TGTGCCAGCAGTTACCACGACAGTAATCAGCCCCAGCATTTT. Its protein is CASSYHDSNQPQHF.

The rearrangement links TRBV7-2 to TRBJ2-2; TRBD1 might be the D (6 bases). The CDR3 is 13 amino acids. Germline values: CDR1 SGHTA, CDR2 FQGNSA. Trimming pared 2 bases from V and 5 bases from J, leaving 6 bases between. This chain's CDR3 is CASSLQGTGELFF. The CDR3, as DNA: TGTGCCAGCAGCTTACAGGGGACCGGGGAGCTGTTTTTT.

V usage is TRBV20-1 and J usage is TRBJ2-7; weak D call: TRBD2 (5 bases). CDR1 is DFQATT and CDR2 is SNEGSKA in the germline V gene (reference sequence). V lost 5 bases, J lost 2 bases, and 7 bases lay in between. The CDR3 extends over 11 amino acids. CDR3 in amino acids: CSAAEAYEQYF. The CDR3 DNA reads TGCAGTGCTGCGGAGGCCTACGAGCAGTACTTC.

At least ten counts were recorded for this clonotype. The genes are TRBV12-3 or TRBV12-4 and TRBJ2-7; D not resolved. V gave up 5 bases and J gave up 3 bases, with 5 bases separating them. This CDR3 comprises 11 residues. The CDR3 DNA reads TGTGCCAGCAGTCTATACTACGAGCAGTACTTC. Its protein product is CASSLYYEQYF.

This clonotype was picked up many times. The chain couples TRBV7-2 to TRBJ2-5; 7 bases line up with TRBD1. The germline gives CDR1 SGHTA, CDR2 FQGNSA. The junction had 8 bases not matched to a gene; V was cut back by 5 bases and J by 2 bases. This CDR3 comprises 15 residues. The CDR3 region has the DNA TGTGCCAGCAGCCGTACCCGGGACAGACAAGAGACCCAGTACTTC. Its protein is CASSRTRDRQETQYF. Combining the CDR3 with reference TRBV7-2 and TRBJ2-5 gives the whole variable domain GAGVSQSPSNKVTEKGKDVELRCDPISGHTALYWYRQSLGQGLEFLIYFQGNSAPDKSGLPSDRFSAERTGGSVSTLTIQRTQQEDSAVYLCASSRTRDRQETQYFGPGTRLLVL.

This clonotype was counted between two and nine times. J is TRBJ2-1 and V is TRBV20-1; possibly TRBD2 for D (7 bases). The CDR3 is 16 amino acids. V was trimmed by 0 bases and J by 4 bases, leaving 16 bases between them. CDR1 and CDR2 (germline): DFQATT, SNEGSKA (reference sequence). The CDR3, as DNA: TGCAGTGCTAGAGAGATGCGGGGGCTGGGGTACAATGAGCAGTTCTTC. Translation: CSAREMRGLGYNEQFF.

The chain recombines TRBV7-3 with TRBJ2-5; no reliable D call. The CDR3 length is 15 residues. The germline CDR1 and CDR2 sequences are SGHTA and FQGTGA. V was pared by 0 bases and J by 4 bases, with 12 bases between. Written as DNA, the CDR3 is TGTGCCAGCAGCTTAACGTATGGGGTGACAGAGACCCAGTACTTC. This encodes CASSLTYGVTETQYF.

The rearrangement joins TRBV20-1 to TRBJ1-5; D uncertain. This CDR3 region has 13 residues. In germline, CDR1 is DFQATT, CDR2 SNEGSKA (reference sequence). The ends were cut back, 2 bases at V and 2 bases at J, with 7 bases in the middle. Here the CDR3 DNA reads TGCAGTGCTAGAAAGGCAGGCAATCAGCCCCAGCATTTT. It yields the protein CSARKAGNQPQHF.

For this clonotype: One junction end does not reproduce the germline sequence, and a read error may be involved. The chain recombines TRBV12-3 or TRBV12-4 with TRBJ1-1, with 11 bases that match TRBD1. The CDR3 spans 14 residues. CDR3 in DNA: TGTGCCAGCAGTCGGGACAGGGGGAACACCGAAGCTTTCTTT. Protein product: CASSRDRGNTEAFF.

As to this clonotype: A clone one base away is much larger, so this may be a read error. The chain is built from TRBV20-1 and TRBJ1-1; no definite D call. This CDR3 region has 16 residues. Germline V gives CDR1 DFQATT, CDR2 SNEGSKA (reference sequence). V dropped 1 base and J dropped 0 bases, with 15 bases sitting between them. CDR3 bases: TGCAGTGCTAGAGGCAACGGCCAAACGGTGAACACTGAAGCTTTCTTT. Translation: CSARGNGQTVNTEAFF.

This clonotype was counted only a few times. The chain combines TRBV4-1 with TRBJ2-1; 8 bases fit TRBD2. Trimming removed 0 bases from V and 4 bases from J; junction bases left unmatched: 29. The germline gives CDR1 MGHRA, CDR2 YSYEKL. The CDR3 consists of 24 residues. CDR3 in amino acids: CASSQEMVNRYQSTSGRLYNEQFF. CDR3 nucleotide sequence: TGCGCCAGCAGCCAAGAGATGGTGAACAGATATCAGTCTACTAGCGGACGTCTTTACAATGAGCAGTTCTTC.

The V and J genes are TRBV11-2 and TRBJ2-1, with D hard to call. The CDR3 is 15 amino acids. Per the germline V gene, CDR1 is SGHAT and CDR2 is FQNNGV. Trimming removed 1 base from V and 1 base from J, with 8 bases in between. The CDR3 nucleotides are TGTGCCAGCAGCTTAGTGGCCCTATCCTACAATGAGCAGTTCTTC. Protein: CASSLVALSYNEQFF. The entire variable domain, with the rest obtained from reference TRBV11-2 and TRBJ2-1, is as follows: EAGVAQSPRYKIIEKRQSVAFWCNPISGHATLYWYQQILGQGPKLLIQFQNNGVVDDSQLPKDRFSAERLKGVDSTLKIQPAKLEDSAVYLCASSLVALSYNEQFFGPGTRLTVL.

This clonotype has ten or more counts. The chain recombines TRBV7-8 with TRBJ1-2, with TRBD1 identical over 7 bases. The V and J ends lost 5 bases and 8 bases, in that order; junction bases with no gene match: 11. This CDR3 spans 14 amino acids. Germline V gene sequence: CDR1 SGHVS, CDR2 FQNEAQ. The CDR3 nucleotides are TGTGCCAGCAGCCAGTTCGACAGGGCGGGGGGCTACACCTTC. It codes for CASSQFDRAGGYTF.

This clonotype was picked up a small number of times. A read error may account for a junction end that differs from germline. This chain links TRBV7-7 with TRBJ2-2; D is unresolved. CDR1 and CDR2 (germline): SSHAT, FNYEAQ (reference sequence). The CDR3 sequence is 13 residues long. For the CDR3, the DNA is TGTGCTAGCAGCGTTGACTGGAACGGGGAGCTGTTTTTT. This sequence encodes CASSVDWNGELFF.